This TCR beta chain was recovered during a study of blood T cell repertoires in COVID-19. Study details: The study drew acute and convalescent COVID-19 samples from the United States, Italy and Spain.

Original analysis: By means of reference gene primer amplification, nucleated cell counts were estimated. Here immunoSEQ multiplex PCR was the method, and the copy in TCRdb shows in-frame clones only, minus some. D and trimming were read from the DNA, whereas the V and J calls and clone size are those reported in that table. The data hold about 54,000 clones, with 80% to 90% observed a single time. This clone has only one observation. The V gene's germline CDR1 is SGHTA and CDR2 FQGNSA. With 4 bases clipped from V and 3 bases from J, the junction kept 10 bases outside the gene matches. The CDR3 has 17 residues.

The rearrangement joins TRBV7-2 to TRBJ2-1; 9 bases fit TRBD1. Sequences were obtained from peripheral blood. This receptor was identified in a human donor in a cohort sampled during active COVID-19. CDR3 region: CASSSGLVTGGYNEQFF. In DNA form, the CDR3 reads TGTGCCAGCAGCTCCGGCCTCGTGACAGGGGGCTACAATGAGCAGTTCTTC.